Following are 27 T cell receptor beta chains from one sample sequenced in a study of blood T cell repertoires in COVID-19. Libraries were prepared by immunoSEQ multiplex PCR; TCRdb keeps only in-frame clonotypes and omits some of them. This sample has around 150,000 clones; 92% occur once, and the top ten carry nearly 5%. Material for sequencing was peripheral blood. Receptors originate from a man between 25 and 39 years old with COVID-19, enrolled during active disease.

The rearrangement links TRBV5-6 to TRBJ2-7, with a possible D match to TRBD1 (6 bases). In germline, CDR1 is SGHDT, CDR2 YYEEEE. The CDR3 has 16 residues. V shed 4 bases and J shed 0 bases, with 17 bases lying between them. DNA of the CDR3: TGTGCCAGCAGCGCCACTACAGGGTGGGCCTCCTACGAGCAGTACTTC. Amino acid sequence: CASSATTGWASYEQYF. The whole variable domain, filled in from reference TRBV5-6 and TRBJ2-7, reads DAGVTQSPTHLIKTRGQQVTLRCSPKSGHDTVSWYQQALGQGPQFIFQYYEEEERQRGNFPDRFSGHQFPNYSSELNVNALLLGDSALYLCASSATTGWASYEQYFGPGTRLTVT.

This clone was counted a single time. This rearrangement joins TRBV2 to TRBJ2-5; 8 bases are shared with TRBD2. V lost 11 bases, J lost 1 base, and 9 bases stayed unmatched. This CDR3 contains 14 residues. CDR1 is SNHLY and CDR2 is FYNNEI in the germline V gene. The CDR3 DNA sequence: TGTGCCTCCAACCGGGGGGGGGCCCAAGAGACCCAGTACTTC. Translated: CASNRGGAQETQYF.

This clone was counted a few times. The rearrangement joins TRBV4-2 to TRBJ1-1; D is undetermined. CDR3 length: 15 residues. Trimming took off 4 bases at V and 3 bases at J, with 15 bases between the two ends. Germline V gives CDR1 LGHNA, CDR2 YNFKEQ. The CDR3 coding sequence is TGTGCCAGCAGCCTATCGGTGACGGAGGACACTGAAGCTTTCTTT. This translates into CASSLSVTEDTEAFF.

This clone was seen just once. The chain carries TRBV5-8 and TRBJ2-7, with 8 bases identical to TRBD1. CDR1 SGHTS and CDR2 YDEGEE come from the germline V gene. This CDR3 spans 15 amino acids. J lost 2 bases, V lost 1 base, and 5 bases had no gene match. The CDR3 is CASSLIWDRTYEQYF. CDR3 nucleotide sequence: TGTGCCAGCAGCTTGATTTGGGACAGGACCTACGAGCAGTACTTC. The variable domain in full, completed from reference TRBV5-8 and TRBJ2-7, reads EAGVTQSPTHLIKTRGQQATLRCSPISGHTSVYWYQQALGLGLQFLLWYDEGEERNRGNFPPRFSGRQFPNYSSELNVNALELEDSALYLCASSLIWDRTYEQYFGPGTRLTVT.

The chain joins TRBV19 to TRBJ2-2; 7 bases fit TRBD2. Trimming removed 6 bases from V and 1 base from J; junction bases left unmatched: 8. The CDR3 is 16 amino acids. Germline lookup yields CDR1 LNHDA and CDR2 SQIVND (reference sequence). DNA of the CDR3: TGTGCCAGTAGAGCGGGACTCGCAGTGAACACCGGGGAGCTGTTTTTT. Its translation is CASRAGLAVNTGELFF.

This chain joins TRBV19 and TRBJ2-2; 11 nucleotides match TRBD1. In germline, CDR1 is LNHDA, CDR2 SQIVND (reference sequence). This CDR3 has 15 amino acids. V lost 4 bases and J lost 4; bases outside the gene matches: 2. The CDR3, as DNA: TGTGCCAGTAGTAGGGGACAGGGGGTCACCGGGGAGCTGTTTTTT. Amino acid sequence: CASSRGQGVTGELFF.

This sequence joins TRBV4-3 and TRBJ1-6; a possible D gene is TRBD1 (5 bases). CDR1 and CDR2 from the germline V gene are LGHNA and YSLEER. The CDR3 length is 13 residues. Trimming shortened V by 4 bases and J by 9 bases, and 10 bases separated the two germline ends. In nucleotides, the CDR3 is TGCGCCAGCAGCCTCGACAGAGCTTCACCCCTCCACTTT. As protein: CASSLDRASPLHF.

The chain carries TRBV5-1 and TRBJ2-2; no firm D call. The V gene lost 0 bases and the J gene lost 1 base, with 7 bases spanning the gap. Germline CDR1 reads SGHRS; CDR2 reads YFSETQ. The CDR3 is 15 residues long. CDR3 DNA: TGCGCCAGCAGCTTGGTTGCAGGGAACACCGGGGAGCTGTTTTTT. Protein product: CASSLVAGNTGELFF.

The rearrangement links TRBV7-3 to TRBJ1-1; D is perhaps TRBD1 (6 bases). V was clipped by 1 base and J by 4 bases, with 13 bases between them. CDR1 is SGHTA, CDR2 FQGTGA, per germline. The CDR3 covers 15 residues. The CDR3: CASSLIRAGATEAFF. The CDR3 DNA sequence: TGTGCCAGCAGCTTAATACGGGCAGGGGCCACTGAAGCTTTCTTT.

Written as DNA, the CDR3 is TGCGCCAGCAGTCTAGGACAGGGGGGGACCTACGAGCAGTACTTC. The encoded protein is CASSLGQGGTYEQYF. The gene calls are TRBV5-1 and TRBJ2-7; 10 bases fit TRBD1. The CDR3 is 15 residues long. Germline loops: CDR1 SGHRS, CDR2 YFSETQ. The V segment lost 5 bases and the J segment 2 bases; nucleotides outside the gene matches: 7. The full variable domain, completed using reference TRBV5-1 and TRBJ2-7, is KAGVTQTPRYLIKTRGQQVTLSCSPISGHRSVSWYQQTPGQGLQFLFEYFSETQRNKGNFPGRFSGRQFSNSRSEMNVSTLELGDSALYLCASSLGQGGTYEQYFGPGTRLTVT.

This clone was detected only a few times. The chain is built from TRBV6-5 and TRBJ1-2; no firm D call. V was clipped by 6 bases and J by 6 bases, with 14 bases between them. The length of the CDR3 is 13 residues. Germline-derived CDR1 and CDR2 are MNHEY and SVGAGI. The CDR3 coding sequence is TGTGCCAGCAGCAGGATCCGTACGGATGGCTACACCTTC. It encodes CASSRIRTDGYTF.

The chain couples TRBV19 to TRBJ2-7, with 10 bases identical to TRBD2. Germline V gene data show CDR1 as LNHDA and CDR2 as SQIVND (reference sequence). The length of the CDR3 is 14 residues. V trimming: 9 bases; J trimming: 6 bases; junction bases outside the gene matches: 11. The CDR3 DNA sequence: TGTGCCAGCGCACCGGGACTAGCGTCTTTCGAGCAGTACTTC. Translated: CASAPGLASFEQYF.

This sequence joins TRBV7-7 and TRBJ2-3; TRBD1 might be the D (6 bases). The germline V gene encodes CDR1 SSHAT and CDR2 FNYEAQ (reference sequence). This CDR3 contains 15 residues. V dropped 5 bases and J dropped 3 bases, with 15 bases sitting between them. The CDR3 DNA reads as TGTGCCAGCAGCCCCGCCCCCACAGGGACAGATACGCAGTATTTT. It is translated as CASSPAPTGTDTQYF.

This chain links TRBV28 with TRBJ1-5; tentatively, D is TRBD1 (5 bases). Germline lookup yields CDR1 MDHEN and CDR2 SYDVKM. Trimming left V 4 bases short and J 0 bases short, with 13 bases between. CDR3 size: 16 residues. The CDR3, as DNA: TGTGCCAGCAGTTCCCTTAACAGGATTAGCAATCAGCCCCAGCATTTT. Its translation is CASSSLNRISNQPQHF.

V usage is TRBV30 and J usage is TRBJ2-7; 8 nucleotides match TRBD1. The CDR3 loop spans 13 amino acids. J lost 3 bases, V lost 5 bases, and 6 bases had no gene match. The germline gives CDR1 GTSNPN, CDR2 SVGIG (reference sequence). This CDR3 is CAWGTGAYYEQYF. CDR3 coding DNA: TGTGCCTGGGGGACAGGCGCCTACTACGAGCAGTACTTC.

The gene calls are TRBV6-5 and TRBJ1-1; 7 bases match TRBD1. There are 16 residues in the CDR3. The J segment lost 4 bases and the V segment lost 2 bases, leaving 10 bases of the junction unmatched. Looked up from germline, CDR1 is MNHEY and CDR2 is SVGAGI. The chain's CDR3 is CASSYPNNRGGTEAFF. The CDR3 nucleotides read TGTGCCAGCAGTTACCCAAACAACAGGGGCGGCACTGAAGCTTTCTTT.

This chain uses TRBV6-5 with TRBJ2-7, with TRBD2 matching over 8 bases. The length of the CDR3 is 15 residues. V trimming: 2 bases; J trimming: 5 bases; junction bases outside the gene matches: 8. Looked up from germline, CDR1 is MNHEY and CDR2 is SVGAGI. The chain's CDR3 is CASSYTTGGYNEQYF. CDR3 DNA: TGTGCCAGCAGTTACACGACGGGAGGGTACAACGAGCAGTACTTC.

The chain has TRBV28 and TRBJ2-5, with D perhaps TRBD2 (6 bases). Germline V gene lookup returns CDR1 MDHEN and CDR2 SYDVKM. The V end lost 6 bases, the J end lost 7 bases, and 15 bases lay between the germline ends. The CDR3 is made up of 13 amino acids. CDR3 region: CASRSGTERTQYF. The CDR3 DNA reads TGTGCCAGCAGGTCCGGGACTGAAAGGACCCAGTACTTC.

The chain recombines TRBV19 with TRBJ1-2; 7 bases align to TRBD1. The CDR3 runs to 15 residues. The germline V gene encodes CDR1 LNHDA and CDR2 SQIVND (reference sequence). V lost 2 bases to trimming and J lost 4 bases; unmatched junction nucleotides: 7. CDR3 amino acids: CASSITGTATYGYTF. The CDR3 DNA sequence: TGTGCCAGTAGTATAACTGGGACAGCTACCTATGGCTACACCTTC.

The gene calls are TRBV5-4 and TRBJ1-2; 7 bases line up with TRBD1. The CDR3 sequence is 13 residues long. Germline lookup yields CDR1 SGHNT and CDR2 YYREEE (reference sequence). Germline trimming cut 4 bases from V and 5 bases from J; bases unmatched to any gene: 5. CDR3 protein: CASSPGTVYGYTF. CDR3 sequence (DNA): TGTGCCAGCAGCCCCGGGACAGTTTATGGCTACACCTTC.

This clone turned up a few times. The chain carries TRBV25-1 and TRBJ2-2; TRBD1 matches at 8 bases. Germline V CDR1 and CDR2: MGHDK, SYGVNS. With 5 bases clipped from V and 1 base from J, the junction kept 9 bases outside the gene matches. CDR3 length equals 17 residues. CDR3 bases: TGTGCCAGCAGTTCCACCCTAGACAGGGGGAACACCGGGGAGCTGTTTTTT. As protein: CASSSTLDRGNTGELFF.

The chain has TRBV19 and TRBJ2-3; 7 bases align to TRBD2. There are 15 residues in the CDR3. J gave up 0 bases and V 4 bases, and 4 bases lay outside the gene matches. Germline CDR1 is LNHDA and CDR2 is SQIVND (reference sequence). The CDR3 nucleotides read TGTGCCAGTAGTAACGGGGGGACTAGCACAGATACGCAGTATTTT. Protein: CASSNGGTSTDTQYF. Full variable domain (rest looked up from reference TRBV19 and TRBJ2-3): DGGITQSPKYLFRKEGQNVTLSCEQNLNHDAMYWYRQDPGQGLRLIYYSQIVNDFQKGDIAEGYSVSREKKESFPLTVTSAQKNPTAFYLCASSNGGTSTDTQYFGPGTRLTVL.

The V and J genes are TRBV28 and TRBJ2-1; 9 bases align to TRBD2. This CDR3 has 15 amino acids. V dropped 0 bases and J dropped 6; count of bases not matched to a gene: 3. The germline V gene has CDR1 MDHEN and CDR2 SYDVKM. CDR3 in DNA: TGTGCCAGCAGTTTATGGACTAGCGGCTCCAATGAGCAGTTCTTC. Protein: CASSLWTSGSNEQFF.

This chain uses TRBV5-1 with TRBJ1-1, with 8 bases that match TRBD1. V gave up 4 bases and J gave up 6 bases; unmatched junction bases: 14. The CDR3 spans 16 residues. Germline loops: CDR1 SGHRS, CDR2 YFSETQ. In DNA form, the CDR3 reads TGCGCCAGCAGCCCAGGACAGGGTGTTCCTTCGGCTGAAGCTTTCTTT. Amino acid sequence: CASSPGQGVPSAEAFF.

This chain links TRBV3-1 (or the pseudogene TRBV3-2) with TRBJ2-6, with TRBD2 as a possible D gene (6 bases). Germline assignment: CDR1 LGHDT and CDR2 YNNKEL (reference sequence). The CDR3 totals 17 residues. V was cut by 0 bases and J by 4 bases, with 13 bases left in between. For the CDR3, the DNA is TGTGCCAGCAGCCAAGAATGGGGGGACTCGGGGGCCAACGTCCTGACTTTC. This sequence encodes CASSQEWGDSGANVLTF.

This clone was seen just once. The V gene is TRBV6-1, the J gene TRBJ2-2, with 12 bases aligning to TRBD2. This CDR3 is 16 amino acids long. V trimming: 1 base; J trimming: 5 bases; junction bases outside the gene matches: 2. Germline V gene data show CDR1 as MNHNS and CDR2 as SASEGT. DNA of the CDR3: TGTGCCAGCAGTGAAGGACTAGCGGGAGAGACCGGGGAGCTGTTTTTT. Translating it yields CASSEGLAGETGELFF.

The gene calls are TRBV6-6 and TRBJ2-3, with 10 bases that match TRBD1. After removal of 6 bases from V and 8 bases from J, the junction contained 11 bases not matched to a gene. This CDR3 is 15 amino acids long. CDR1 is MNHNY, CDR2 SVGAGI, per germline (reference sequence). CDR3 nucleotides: TGTGCCAGCAGCCCCGGACAGGGGGGGACGGGTACGCAGTATTTT. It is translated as CASSPGQGGTGTQYF.